The clone carrying this T cell receptor beta chain was counted between two and nine times. Its matching antigen is unknown. Preparation of the TCRbeta library used unique molecular identifiers. Via MiXCR, TCRdb re-called the PCR reads, giving one row per CDR3 protein. This repertoire shows roughly 570,000 distinct CDR3 sequences, approximately 30% found once; its top ten account for just over 35%. The V gene lost 3 bases and the J gene lost 7 bases, with 12 bases spanning the gap. Germline V gene data show CDR1 as DFQATT and CDR2 as SNEGSKA (reference sequence). This CDR3 spans 12 amino acids. The record originates from a study of T-cell reconstitution after alpha-beta-depleted transplantation in children. General study points: By about two months after transplant, alpha-beta T cells reportedly arose from several hundred graft clones that had expanded. After transplant, high TCRbeta diversity at day 60 in some patients arose from surviving recipient T cells and thymic progenitors. Hyperexpanded clones declined; after one year, newly produced T cells mostly supplied diversity.

The rearrangement joins TRBV20-1 to TRBJ1-2; D gene unclear. The clonotype comes from a boy under three years old with Wiskott-Aldrich syndrome, due to receive a stem cell transplant. Sequences were derived from PBMCs, sampled before TCRalphabeta/CD19-depleted stem cell transplant. This CDR3 is CSARVGWFGYTF. The CDR3, as DNA: TGCAGTGCTAGGGTCGGTTGGTTTGGCTACACCTTC.